The following is a T cell receptor beta chain sequence with its context. Its antigen specificity is not known. No qualities accompany the bases; no much larger clone lies one base away. CDR1 and CDR2 are read off the germline V gene as SGHRS and YFSETQ. The CDR3 numbers 15 residues from cysteine through phenylalanine. The entry retains the CDR3 DNA only, 45 bases that are in frame from base 1. After removal of 4 bases from V and 1 base from J, the junction retains 3 bases not matched to a gene. According to the study, the label for this sample's time point signals: week 11, during vaccination. Each vaccine dose was 300 ug of a 20-mer mutant IDH1 peptide in Montanide, given subcutaneously with topical imiquimod. Newly diagnosed WHO grade 3 or 4 IDH1-mutant astrocytomas showing loss of nuclear ATRX were present in the donors. The samples were drawn from NOA16, a multicentre, single-arm, open-label phase I trial in Germany that tested a mutant IDH1 peptide vaccine in humans for the first time. Genomic DNA for TCRB sequencing was extracted from EDTA blood using the DNeasy Blood and Tissue Kit.

Receptor libraries were prepared by the immunoSEQ multiplex PCR assay. Following the manufacturer's protocol, the hsTCRB Kit was used to amplify rearranged TCR beta chain sequences. Sequencing of TCRB libraries was carried out on an Illumina MiSeq. The original methods were these. The proprietary platform of the kit vendor was used for demultiplexing, trimming and gene mapping. The clones in this table, taken by TCRdb from immuneACCESS, are in-frame only. Not every clone is retained; where verified, under half of the shortfall comes from an unresolved V gene, and the cause of the rest is unknown. V and J calls and clone size are as listed in that table; D and trimming were resolved from the DNA. The table for this sample lists fewer than 65,000 clones; about four fifths of them were counted only once. The leading ten clones occupy 5.9% of the sample. These data belong to a study of a mutant IDH1 vaccine in newly diagnosed glioma (dated by TCRdb to 2020 to 2023). Background on the whole study: Across visits V03 through V10, patients got a total of eight vaccinations, given in weeks 1, 3, 5, 7, 11, 15, 19 and 23. In the chemotherapy-containing groups, vaccination started alongside temozolomide cycles, whereas in patients who had radiotherapy alone it started 4-6 weeks after radiotherapy. Of the roughly 32 patients who were treated, approximately 60% were male and roughly 38% were female, and the mean age was around 40 years. Prior to enrollment, patients had been given standard therapy consisting of radiotherapy alone, temozolomide alone, or radiochemotherapy with temozolomide, with the combination given to most patients. Peripheral blood was collected at six visits: V03 (baseline), V05, V07, V10, V12 and V13. For exploratory analyses, around 26 treated patients had longitudinal TCRB deep sequencing done wherever samples were available. Study-level results and caveats: It was noted by the authors that analyses of patient blood samples could not be reproduced owing to sample limitations. Pseudoprogression seemed to be unrelated to changes in the top peripheral T cell clonotypes found by TCRB sequencing. Across multiple MHC alleles, vaccine-induced immune responses were seen in around 93% of patients. PBMC samples for TCRB deep sequencing were selected based on availability.

The chain is assembled from TRBV5-1 and TRBJ2-5, and 11 junctional nucleotides match TRBD2. The TCR comes from a man over 45 with glioma. The specimen was PBMCs, collected from a glioma patient whose treatment included an IDH1 peptide vaccine. The CDR3 in this case is CASSEGLAVQETQYF. The nucleotides read TGCGCCAGCAGCGAGGGACTAGCGGTCCAAGAGACCCAGTACTTC.